The T cell receptor beta chain described here comes from a study of blood T cell repertoires in COVID-19. In the study overall: Spain, Italy and the United States supplied samples that represented acute and convalescent COVID-19. PBMCs, B-cell-depleted T cells, or T cells were the source of the cDNA or gDNA that made up the material.

Looked up from germline, CDR1 is SNHLY and CDR2 is FYNNEI. V gave up 2 bases and J gave up 7 bases, with 10 bases separating them. CDR3 length: 13 amino acids. In the study's own analysis: Amplification of reference gene primers provided the estimated nucleated cell counts. The method was immunoSEQ multiplex PCR; TCRdb's version includes in-frame clones alone and lacks a portion of them. The V and J calls and clone size were taken over from that table, and D and trimming were inferred from the DNA. The sample yields about 320,000 clones, 85% seen once. Sequencing was done on a sample of peripheral blood. The V call is TRBV2, the J call TRBJ2-3; D gene unclear. This clonotype was sampled from a human donor in a cohort sampled during active COVID-19. CDR3 DNA sequence: TGTGCCAGCAGTGAAAGTAAGCTCTATACGCAGTATTTT. Its translation: CASSESKLYTQYF.